These 22 T cell receptor beta chains were sequenced from one sample in a study of cytomegalovirus exposure and HLA in healthy donors. 13 Jbeta primers and 60 Vbeta primers were used for the PCR. Repertoires were generated with immunoSEQ multiplex PCR, while TCRdb's copy carries only in-frame clones and drops some. The table lists 150,000 to 200,000 clones, about 65% of them singletons. Sample: PBMCs. These receptors all stem from a man aged 35-49 years in good health and CMV-seropositive.

The chain carries TRBV5-1 and TRBJ2-7, with 10 bases identical to TRBD1. There are 13 residues in the CDR3. V dropped 4 bases and J dropped 6; count of bases not matched to a gene: 4. Germline CDR1 SGHRS, CDR2 YFSETQ. CDR3 DNA sequence: TGCGCCAGCAGCGCGGGGACAGGGGTCGAGCAGTACTTC. As protein: CASSAGTGVEQYF.

The chain links TRBV7-2 to TRBJ2-7; TRBD2 aligns across 8 bases. The CDR3 covers 14 residues. Germline CDR1 is SGHTA and CDR2 is FQGNSA. The V segment lost 5 bases and the J segment 3 bases; nucleotides outside the gene matches: 6. CDR3 nucleotides: TGTGCCAGCAGCCGGCGGGGGGAGGTCTACGAGCAGTACTTC. As protein: CASSRRGEVYEQYF.

The gene calls are TRBV2 and TRBJ2-2; weak D call: TRBD1 (6 bases). The V end was cut by 2 bases, the J end by 5 bases, with 12 bases between. Germline CDR1 and CDR2: SNHLY and FYNNEI. The CDR3 has 15 amino acids. The CDR3 nucleotides read TGTGCCAGCAGTGAAATACAGGGAGTTACCGGGGAGCTGTTTTTT. It yields the protein CASSEIQGVTGELFF.

The rearrangement links TRBV7-9 to TRBJ2-7; no definite D call. The germline gives CDR1 SEHNR, CDR2 FQNEAQ (reference sequence). CDR3 length: 16 amino acids. V lost 6 bases, J lost 1 base, and 19 bases lay in between. CDR3 in DNA: TGTGCCAGCAGTCCGGCATCAGACACCTCGTCCTACGAGCAGTACTTC. This translates into CASSPASDTSSYEQYF.

This rearrangement joins TRBV6-5 to TRBJ2-1; TRBD2 aligns across 10 bases. Per germline, CDR1 MNHEY and CDR2 SVGAGI. V shed 6 bases, J shed 5 bases, and the junction held 4 bases outside the gene matches. This CDR3 comprises 14 residues. CDR3 sequence: CASREAGGDNEQFF. Here the CDR3 DNA reads TGTGCCAGCAGGGAAGCGGGGGGGGACAATGAGCAGTTCTTC.

This clone was counted between two and nine times. The chain combines TRBV28 with TRBJ1-5; D is ambiguous. Trimming stripped 3 bases from V and 8 bases from J, with 20 bases between. Per germline, CDR1 MDHEN and CDR2 SYDVKM. This CDR3 comprises 16 residues. Written as DNA, the CDR3 is TGTGCCAGCAGTTTTAGTGGCAGGCCTGCAGTGGAGCCCCAGCATTTT. It translates to CASSFSGRPAVEPQHF.

The chain's CDR3 is CASSPLGAGPQPYGYTF. In DNA form, the CDR3 reads TGCGCCAGCAGCCCCTTGGGAGCGGGGCCCCAGCCCTATGGCTACACCTTC. The chain combines TRBV4-1 with TRBJ1-2, with D maybe TRBD1 (5 bases). Germline assignment: CDR1 MGHRA and CDR2 YSYEKL. This CDR3 comprises 17 residues. V was shortened by 4 bases and J by 4 bases, with 22 bases between the two germline ends.

This clone occurred a few times. The CDR3 DNA reads as TGTGCCAGCAGCAAGGGGGCCGCGGATGAGCAGTTCTTC. Translated, it gives CASSKGAADEQFF. The V call is TRBV11-3, the J call TRBJ2-1; 7 bases agree with TRBD1. V dropped 5 bases and J dropped 8; count of bases not matched to a gene: 6. CDR1 and CDR2 from the germline V gene are SGHNT and YENEEA. This CDR3 region has 13 residues.

The J gene is TRBJ1-3, the V gene TRBV6-6; TRBD1 matches at 7 bases. The junction had 7 bases not matched to a gene; V was cut back by 8 bases and J by 0 bases. Germline V gene sequence: CDR1 MNHNY, CDR2 SVGAGI (reference sequence). This CDR3 region has 15 residues. Here the CDR3 reads CASRDRHSSGNTIYF. Here the CDR3 DNA reads TGTGCCAGCCGGGACAGACATAGCTCTGGAAACACCATATATTTT.

The chain employs TRBV5-1 and TRBJ2-5, with 8 bases aligning to TRBD1. This CDR3 contains 16 residues. V dropped 3 bases and J dropped 5; count of bases not matched to a gene: 12. Germline-derived CDR1 and CDR2 are SGHRS and YFSETQ. The CDR3 protein is CASSSRTGTGKETQYF. CDR3 nucleotides: TGCGCCAGCAGCTCTCGGACAGGGACTGGGAAGGAGACCCAGTACTTC.

The gene calls are TRBV4-3 and TRBJ1-2; maybe TRBD1 (5 bases). This CDR3 comprises 15 residues. The ends were cut back, 3 bases at V and 2 bases at J, with 13 bases in the middle. CDR1 LGHNA and CDR2 YSLEER come from the germline V gene. CDR3 nucleotides: TGCGCCAGCAGCCAGGTGATAGGGGCCAACTATGGCTACACCTTC. Translation gives CASSQVIGANYGYTF.

The chain recombines TRBV5-1 with TRBJ2-4; 10 bases line up with TRBD1. Losses at the gene ends were 6 bases for V and 13 bases for J; bases not matched to a gene: 22. The CDR3 has 17 amino acids. Looked up from germline, CDR1 is SGHRS and CDR2 is YFSETQ. This chain's CDR3 is CASTLSSRDRGVCRQYF. CDR3 DNA: TGCGCCAGCACCCTTTCCTCCCGGGACAGGGGAGTATGTCGACAGTACTTC.

Concerning this clone: This sample includes further DNA sequences coding for the same CDR3. The chain links TRBV30 to TRBJ1-1, with no clear D. The length of the CDR3 is 13 residues. The ends were cut back, 0 bases at V and 3 bases at J, with 8 bases in the middle. Germline CDR1 and CDR2: GTSNPN and SVGIG (reference sequence). The CDR3 DNA is TGTGCCTGGAGTGTACGGGGAGACACTGAAGCTTTCTTT. It yields the protein CAWSVRGDTEAFF.

The chain has TRBV19 and TRBJ1-5, with D uncertain. Trimming took off 10 bases at V and 4 bases at J, with 2 bases between the two ends. Germline CDR1 LNHDA, CDR2 SQIVND (reference sequence). This CDR3 region has 9 residues. As DNA, the CDR3 is TGTGCCATAAATCAGCCCCAGCATTTT. This codes for CAINQPQHF.

The rearrangement links TRBV7-9 to TRBJ1-6; D is perhaps TRBD1 (5 bases). V was clipped by 3 bases and J by 9 bases, with 12 bases between them. This CDR3 region has 14 residues. Germline V gene lookup returns CDR1 SEHNR and CDR2 FQNEAQ (reference sequence). CDR3 sequence (DNA): TGTGCCAGCAGCTTTCATCTGGGGGGTTCACCCCTCCACTTT. Protein product: CASSFHLGGSPLHF.

The rearrangement uses TRBV18 and TRBJ2-2; D may be TRBD1 (6 bases). Trimming cost V 3 bases and J 9 bases, with 14 bases left between them. CDR1 and CDR2 from the germline V gene are KGHSH and LQKENI. The CDR3 totals 14 residues. The CDR3: CASSPWDNTRELFF. The CDR3 DNA follows: TGTGCCAGCTCACCGTGGGACAATACCAGGGAGCTGTTTTTT.

This clone was observed a handful of times. The J gene is TRBJ2-1, the V gene TRBV4-2; the match to TRBD1 covers 8 bases. V shed 0 bases, J shed 6 bases, and the junction held 7 bases outside the gene matches. The CDR3 extends over 16 amino acids. CDR1 is LGHNA and CDR2 is YNFKEQ in the germline V gene. CDR3 coding DNA: TGTGCCAGCAGCCAAGATCCGCAGGGGGCCTCCAATGAGCAGTTCTTC. Its protein product is CASSQDPQGASNEQFF.

This sequence joins TRBV27 and TRBJ2-7; a weak D match, TRBD2 (5 bases). V was trimmed by 2 bases and J by 2 bases, leaving 13 bases between them. Germline CDR1 reads MNHEY; CDR2 reads SMNVEV (reference sequence). The CDR3 contains 15 residues. The CDR3 is CASSLGLTPTYEQYF. In DNA form, the CDR3 reads TGTGCCAGCAGTTTAGGACTGACACCTACCTACGAGCAGTACTTC.

This chain links TRBV5-4 with TRBJ2-5; D unresolved. V dropped 2 bases and J dropped 5 bases, with 7 bases sitting between them. The CDR3 length is 12 residues. The germline V gene has CDR1 SGHNT and CDR2 YYREEE (reference sequence). CDR3 DNA: TGTGCCAGCAGCTTAAGAGAGGAGACCCAGTACTTC. As protein: CASSLREETQYF. Drawing the rest from reference TRBV5-4 and TRBJ2-5, the complete variable domain is ETGVTQSPTHLIKTRGQQVTLRCSSQSGHNTVSWYQQALGQGPQFIFQYYREEENGRGNFPPRFSGLQFPNYSSELNVNALELDDSALYLCASSLREETQYFGPGTRLLVL.

This clone was detected only a few times. The CDR3 reads CAWATGTGATPLHF. The CDR3 DNA is TGTGCCTGGGCGACCGGGACAGGGGCAACACCCCTCCACTTT. The chain combines TRBV30 with TRBJ1-6; TRBD1 matches 10 bases. The germline CDR1 and CDR2 sequences are GTSNPN and SVGIG (reference sequence). The ends lost 5 bases at V and 11 bases at J; junction bases unmatched: 9. The CDR3 is made up of 14 amino acids. The complete variable domain, with remaining parts taken from reference TRBV30 and TRBJ1-6, reads SQTIHQWPATLVQPVGSPLSLECTVEGTSNPNLYWYRQAAGRGLQLLFYSVGIGQISSEVPQNLSASRPQDRQFILSSKKLLLSDSGFYLCAWATGTGATPLHFGNGTRLTVT.

CDR3 sequence (DNA): TGTGCCAGCAGTTTGGCCGACAGGGGTGATTCACCCCTCCACTTT. It yields the protein CASSLADRGDSPLHF. This chain uses TRBV27 with TRBJ1-6, with 8 bases lining up with TRBD1. Trimming removed 3 bases from V and 8 bases from J; junction bases left unmatched: 6. The CDR3 runs 15 residues. The germline CDR1 and CDR2 sequences are MNHEY and SMNVEV (reference sequence).

J is TRBJ2-2 and V is TRBV27, with a weak D call TRBD1 (6 bases). The germline gives CDR1 MNHEY, CDR2 SMNVEV (reference sequence). The CDR3 runs 18 residues. V lost 2 bases and J lost 1, with 17 bases in between. CDR3 loop: CASSLRVYRTENTGELFF. The CDR3 nucleotides are TGTGCCAGCAGTTTAAGGGTTTATAGGACAGAGAACACCGGGGAGCTGTTTTTT.